This section outlines one T cell receptor beta chain sequence together with its context. Antigen specificity is unknown. Measured with immunoSEQ multiplex PCR; TCRdb has only the in-frame clones, and not every one. The repertoire holds about 130,000 clones, with 80% to 90% as singletons. CDR1 and CDR2 from the germline V gene are MNHNY and SVGAGI (reference sequence). V shed 2 bases and J 4 bases; nucleotides not matched to a gene: 5. This CDR3 has 16 amino acids. The entry originates in a study of T cell responses to AZD1222 COVID-19 vaccine. At the level of the study: Second doses that came at about 4 or about 12 weeks were put together. The study's findings and limits: White British ancestry dominated among donors, who included more females, and clonal diversity was possibly underestimated.

Here the sequenced sample was peripheral blood, taken on day 0 of AZD1222 vaccination. The chain recombines TRBV6-6 with TRBJ1-6; 7 bases match TRBD1. This receptor was taken from an adult in good health. CDR3: CASSYPRDSYNSPLHF. The CDR3 DNA is TGTGCCAGCAGTTACCCGAGGGACAGTTATAATTCACCCCTCCACTTT.